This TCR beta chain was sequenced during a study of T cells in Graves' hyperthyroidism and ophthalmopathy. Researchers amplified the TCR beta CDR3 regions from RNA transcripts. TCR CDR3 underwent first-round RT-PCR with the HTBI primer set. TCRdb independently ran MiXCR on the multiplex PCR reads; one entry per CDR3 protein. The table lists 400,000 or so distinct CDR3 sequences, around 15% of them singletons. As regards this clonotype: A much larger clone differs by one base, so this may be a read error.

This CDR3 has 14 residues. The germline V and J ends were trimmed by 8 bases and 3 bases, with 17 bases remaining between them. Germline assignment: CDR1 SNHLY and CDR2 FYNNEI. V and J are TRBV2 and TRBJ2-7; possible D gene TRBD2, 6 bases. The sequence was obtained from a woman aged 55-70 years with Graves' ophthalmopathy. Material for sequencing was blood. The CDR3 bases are TGTGCCAGCGGGGTGATTAGCGGATACTACGAGCAGTACTTC. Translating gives CASGVISGYYEQYF. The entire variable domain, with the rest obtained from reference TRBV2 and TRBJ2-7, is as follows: EPEVTQTPSHQVTQMGQEVILRCVPISNHLYFYWYRQILGQKVEFLVSFYNNEISEKSEIFDDQFSVERPDGSNFTLKIRSTKLEDSAMYFCASGVISGYYEQYFGPGTRLTVT.